The clone carrying this T cell receptor (beta chain) was seen more than once but under ten times. This record comes from a study of CD8 T cells in ankylosing spondylitis. One entry per CDR3 protein results from TCRdb running MiXCR on the 5' RACE reads. The sample lists 90,000 to 120,000 distinct CDR3 sequences, less than 25% occurring once. The germline gives CDR1 SNHLY, CDR2 FYNNEI. The length of the CDR3 is 14 residues. The V and J ends lost 1 base and 2 bases respectively, with 3 bases between them. The chain joins TRBV2 to TRBJ2-6, with D unclear. This sequence originates from a male donor with ankylosing spondylitis. The sample consisted of synovial fluid, either unsorted or a sorted T cell fraction (not recorded which). Written as DNA, the CDR3 is TGTGCCAGCAGTGAAGTAGCTGGGGCCAACGTCCTGACTTTC. Protein: CASSEVAGANVLTF.